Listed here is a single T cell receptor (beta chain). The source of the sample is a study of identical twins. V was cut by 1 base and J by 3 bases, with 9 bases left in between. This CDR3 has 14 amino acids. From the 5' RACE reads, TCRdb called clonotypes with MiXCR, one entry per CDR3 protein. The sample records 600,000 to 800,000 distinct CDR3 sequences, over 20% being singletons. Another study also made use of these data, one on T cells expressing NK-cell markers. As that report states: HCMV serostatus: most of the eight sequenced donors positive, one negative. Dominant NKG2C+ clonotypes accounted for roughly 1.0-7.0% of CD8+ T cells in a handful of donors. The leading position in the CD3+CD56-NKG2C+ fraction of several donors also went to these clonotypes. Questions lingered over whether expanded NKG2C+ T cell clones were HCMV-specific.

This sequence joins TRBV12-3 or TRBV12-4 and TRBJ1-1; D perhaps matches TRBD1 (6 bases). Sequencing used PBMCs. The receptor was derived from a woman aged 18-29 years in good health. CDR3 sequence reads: CASSLGTVDTEAFF. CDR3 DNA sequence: TGTGCCAGCAGTTTAGGGACAGTTGACACTGAAGCTTTCTTT.